This T cell receptor (beta chain) originates from a study of cytomegalovirus exposure and HLA in healthy donors. Whole-study findings and limits: When analyzed later, a missense DCLRE1C variant was found to be linked to TCR beta V- and J-gene trimming. The study labeled approximately 150 TCR beta chains cytomegalovirus-associated.

In regard to this clone: What it binds is unknown.

Both 60 Vbeta primers and 13 Jbeta primers went into the PCR. Produced via immunoSEQ multiplex PCR; TCRdb's table is partial and in-frame only. Of about 150,000 clones in the sample, about 78% were seen once. This CDR3 spans 14 amino acids. Germline V CDR1 and CDR2: SGHTA, FQGTGA. The V end was cut by 6 bases, the J end by 9 bases, with 15 bases between. Sequenced material: PBMCs. The genes are TRBV7-3 and TRBJ1-6; D perhaps matches TRBD1 (5 bases). The TCR comes from a male donor in good health and CMV-seronegative. CDR3 amino acids: CASSTGRGASPLHF. CDR3 bases: TGTGCCAGCAGTACCGGGCGTGGGGCTTCACCCCTCCACTTT. Full variable domain (remainder filled in from reference TRBV7-3 and TRBJ1-6): GAGVSQTPSNKVTEKGKYVELRCDPISGHTALYWYRQSLGQGPEFLIYFQGTGAADDSGLPNDRFFAVRPEGSVSTLKIQRTERGDSAVYLCASSTGRGASPLHFGNGTRLTVT.